This T cell receptor (beta chain) was sequenced in a study of blood T cell repertoires in COVID-19 (dated by TCRdb to 2019 to 2021). Regarding the research as a whole: Collaborator samples came from the United States, Italy and Spain and covered acute and convalescent phases of COVID-19. The prospective study material was composed of cDNA or gDNA derived from T cells, B-cell-depleted T cells, or PBMCs. The dataset comprised deeply sampled blood TCRbeta repertoires from subjects exposed to, actively infected with, or recovered from COVID-19. The repertoires were released in a freely available public database intended as a resource for research on the immune response to SARS-CoV-2. Samples came from the ongoing ImmuneRACE study (first 160 participants) plus 1,254 subjects from 6 global collaborators. A de-identified subject ID, COVID-19 status, age in years and sex were almost always included in the sample metadata. HLA class I and class II types, where available, came from metadata supplied by the sample provider rather than from assay-based typing. General conclusions and limits of the study: Clinical and demographic metadata were provided uncurated, with the amount varying by source and participant.

A word on this clone: Its target antigen remains unknown. The sample holds no much larger clone one base away, and base qualities are not on file.

The immunoSEQ Assay, a bias-controlled multiplex PCR, was used to amplify TCRbeta CDR3 regions from genomic DNA. On the authors' methods: The number of nucleated cells in each sample was estimated from the amplification of reference gene primers within the assay. To quantify the absolute abundance of each unique TCRbeta CDR3 rearrangement, sequence reads were collapsed and filtered. For each sample, productive Simpson clonality was calculated as the square root of Simpson's diversity index over productive rearrangements. This immuneACCESS table, as held by TCRdb, lists in-frame sequences with V and J called but not all clones. Of the missing ones, under half trace to an unresolved V gene in checked studies; the others have no known cause. V, J and clone size are taken as reported in that table, and D and trimming were inferred from the DNA itself. A total of 150,000 to 200,000 clones appear in this sample, 70% to 85% of them only once. The ten most abundant clones make up about 7.7% of the sample.

The CDR3 starts with the cysteine, ends with the phenylalanine, and has 15 residues. Only CDR3 DNA is held: 45 bases, read in frame from base 1. CDR1 and CDR2 (SGDLS, YYNGEE) derive from the germline V gene. The junction shows trimming of 0 bases on V and 4 bases on J, plus 14 bases between the germline ends. In Seattle, one collaborating source enrolled patients while the infection was active and tracked those patients longitudinally over the course of disease. Collaborating institutions collected whole blood in K2EDTA tubes following their own protocols. For TCRbeta analysis, collaborators shipped samples in one of three forms: frozen whole blood, isolated PBMCs, or DNA extracted from either of those sample types.

This receptor was taken from a woman in her 40s with COVID-19, enrolled during active disease. The rearrangement joined TRBV9 to TRBJ2-7; TRBD2 is a possible D gene, resting on 6 matching bases. The sequencing input was peripheral blood. Read as DNA, the sequence is TGTGCCAGCAGCGTAGGTCCGGGAGTAGGGTACGAGCAGTACTTC. Translated, it gives CASSVGPGVGYEQYF.